The rows below give T cell receptor beta chains drawn from one sample of a study of T cell responses to AZD1222 COVID-19 vaccine. Method: immunoSEQ multiplex PCR; TCRdb's copy keeps in-frame clones and lacks some. The table includes about 200,000 clones, roughly 92% detected once. Source: peripheral blood, taken 28 days after the second AZD1222 dose. Receptors were obtained from an adult who received the AZD1222 COVID-19 vaccine. The CDR3 runs from the conserved cysteine through the conserved F or W. The D gene is left open where the match is weak. The size entry is marked missing in some rows and otherwise reads once, few, many or a size class.

size	V	J	D	DNA	CDR3
NA	TRBV3-1/TRBV3-2	TRBJ1-4	NA	TGTGCCAGCAGTCAATTGGGGGGCGGTGAAAAACTGTTTTTT	CASSQLGGGEKLFF
NA	TRBV7-9	TRBJ2-7	TRBD2	TGTGCCAGCAGCTTAGTAGGTAGCGGGAGGATATACGAGCAGTACTTC	CASSLVGSGRIYEQYF
NA	TRBV7-2	TRBJ1-1	NA	TGTGCCAGCAGCTTGCCGTCGGGGGCCACTGAAGCTTTCTTT	CASSLPSGATEAFF
NA	TRBV9	TRBJ1-3	NA	TGTGCCAGCAGCGTATCCTGGGCAGCTGGAAACACCATATATTTT	CASSVSWAAGNTIYF
NA	TRBV27	TRBJ1-6	NA	TGTGCCAGCAGCGCTTGGGGGATCGATTCACCCCTCCACTTT	CASSAWGIDSPLHF
NA	TRBV29-1	TRBJ1-2	TRBD1	TGCAGCGTTGGGGGATCAGGGGGCCCGGATTATAACTATGGCTACACCTTC	CSVGGSGGPDYNYGYTF
NA	TRBV2	TRBJ2-4	NA	TGTGCCAGCAGTTCTACAGCCAAAAACATTCAGTACTTC	CASSSTAKNIQYF
NA	TRBV19	TRBJ2-2	NA	TGTGCCAGTAGTGTTCCAGAAGCGGCGAACACCGGGGAGCTGTTTTTT	CASSVPEAANTGELFF
NA	TRBV3-1/TRBV3-2	TRBJ1-2	NA	TGTGCCAGCAGCCAAGCCGGGAACGGCTACACCTTC	CASSQAGNGYTF
NA	TRBV25-1	TRBJ1-4	NA	TGTGCCAGCAGTGAATTCGGCAGGGGACCAGAAAAACTGTTTTTT	CASSEFGRGPEKLFF
NA	TRBV5-1	TRBJ1-4	NA	TGCGCCAGCAGCGAGATCGGACCCGCAACTAATGAAAAACTGTTTTTT	CASSEIGPATNEKLFF
NA	TRBV28	TRBJ1-2	TRBD1	TGTGCCAGCAGTCTCACGAACCCACGGACAGGGGGCTCGAATCCTTATGGCTACACCTTC	CASSLTNPRTGGSNPYGYTF
once	TRBV21-1	TRBJ2-7	NA	TGTGCCAGTGCCCCCTGCGGGAGCTCCAATCGGTACGAGCAGTACTTC	CASAPCGSSNRYEQYF
NA	TRBV15	TRBJ2-1	NA	TGTGCCACCAGCAGAGATTGGGGACATAGGGGAGATGAGCAGTTCTTC	CATSRDWGHRGDEQFF
NA	TRBV11-2	TRBJ2-7	NA	TGTGCCAGCAGCTTTGGCTGGACCTACGAGCAGTACTTC	CASSFGWTYEQYF
once	TRBV28	TRBJ1-5	NA	TGTGCCAGCAGTTTCGGCGGGACGACGATCGATCAGCCCCAGCATTTT	CASSFGGTTIDQPQHF
NA	TRBV6-5	TRBJ1-2	NA	TGTGCCAGCACCGAACTGACAGTGGGAATTTATGGCTACACCTTC	CASTELTVGIYGYTF
once	TRBV27	TRBJ2-3	TRBD1	TGTGCCAGCAGTTCCATAGCAGGGGGCTCAGATACGCAGTATTTT	CASSSIAGGSDTQYF
NA	TRBV27	TRBJ2-7	TRBD2	TGTGCCAGCGGGAGGGCCCACGAGCAGTACTTC	CASGRAHEQYF
NA	TRBV24-1	TRBJ2-2	NA	TGTGCCACCAGTGCCCCTGGGGGTGTCGGGGAGCTGTTTTTT	CATSAPGGVGELFF
NA	TRBV5-5	TRBJ2-7	TRBD2	TGTGCCAGGGGACTAGCGGGAGGGTATCCCCACGAGCAGTACTTC	CARGLAGGYPHEQYF
NA	TRBV2	TRBJ2-1	TRBD2	TGTGCCAGCAGTCTAGCGGGAGCCTTGAATGAGCAGTTCTTC	CASSLAGALNEQFF
few	TRBV5-6	TRBJ2-7	NA	TGTGCCAGCAGCACACTAACGGACTACTCCTACGAGCAGTACTTC	CASSTLTDYSYEQYF
once	TRBV5-1	TRBJ1-1	NA	TGCGCCAGCAGCAACAACCCCCGGGACGGATTAGGAGCTTTCTTT	CASSNNPRDGLGAFF
NA	TRBV19	TRBJ1-1	TRBD1	TGTGCCACCAGGACAGGGGGACGCACTGAAGCTTTCTTT	CATRTGGRTEAFF
NA	TRBV15	TRBJ2-3	NA	TGTGCCACCAGCAGAGTAGGATGGGACCCTAGCACAGATACGCAGTATTTT	CATSRVGWDPSTDTQYF
NA	TRBV28	TRBJ2-1	TRBD2	TGTGCCAGCAGTTTAGGTGGGAGGGCCGCGGGCTACAATGAGCAGTTCTTC	CASSLGGRAAGYNEQFF
NA	TRBV28	TRBJ1-4	TRBD1	TGTGCCAGCAGTACACCAGGGGGGGAAAAACTGTTTTTT	CASSTPGGEKLFF
NA	TRBV11-3	TRBJ2-5	TRBD1	TGTGCCAGCAGCCCAAACAGGGGAGAACAAGAGACCCAGTACTTC	CASSPNRGEQETQYF
NA	TRBV27	TRBJ1-6	NA	TGTGCCAGCAGCCCACGGGCCGGAGCCTATAATTCACCCCTCCACTTT	CASSPRAGAYNSPLHF
few	TRBV30	TRBJ1-1	NA	TGTGCCTGCGAAGTCCGGACACGCACTGAAGCTTTCTTT	CACEVRTRTEAFF
NA	TRBV11-2	TRBJ2-1	NA	TGTGCCAGCAGCTTAACCCCGACCCTACGAGGGTACAATGAGCAGTTCTTC	CASSLTPTLRGYNEQFF
once	TRBV7-2	TRBJ1-1	NA	TGTGCCAGCAGCGCCGGGACATTGAACACTGAAGCTTTCTTT	CASSAGTLNTEAFF
NA	TRBV7-2	TRBJ2-1	TRBD2	TGTGCCAGCAGCAGGCGACTAGCGGGATTTACCTACAATGAGCAGTTCTTC	CASSRRLAGFTYNEQFF
few	TRBV20-1	TRBJ1-6	NA	TGCAGTGCTAGTGGAGACAGTAATTCACCCCTCCACTTT	CSASGDSNSPLHF
NA	TRBV11-2	TRBJ1-1	NA	TGTGCCAGCAGCAAGGGACAAAACACTGAAGCTTTCTTT	CASSKGQNTEAFF
NA	TRBV28	TRBJ1-6	NA	TGTGCCAGCAGCCCCCCACAGGGATCGACACCCCTCCACTTT	CASSPPQGSTPLHF
many	TRBV19	TRBJ2-1	TRBD2	TGTGCCAGTAGTATAGCTAGCGGGAGCCTCAATGAGCAGTTCTTC	CASSIASGSLNEQFF
NA	TRBV6-6	TRBJ1-1	NA	TGTGCCAGCCCTCAGGGCACTGAAGCTTTCTTT	CASPQGTEAFF
NA	TRBV2	TRBJ2-2	TRBD2	TGTGCCAGCAGTATACTAGCGGGAGGACACACCGGGGAGCTGTTTTTT	CASSILAGGHTGELFF
NA	TRBV24-1	TRBJ2-2	NA	TGTGCCACCAGTATGGCTCCCCGTGGGACCGGGGAGCTGTTTTTT	CATSMAPRGTGELFF
NA	TRBV18	TRBJ1-5	NA	TGTGCCAGCTCACCAGGGTTTAATCAGCCCCAGCATTTT	CASSPGFNQPQHF